These 4 T cell receptor beta chains share one sample of origin, sequenced in a study of cytomegalovirus exposure and HLA in healthy donors (dated 2017 in TCRdb). The library was produced with the immunoSEQ multiplex PCR assay. TCRdb mirrors the immuneACCESS table, restricted to in-frame sequences. Some clones are absent from its copies; in checked studies, under half trace to an unresolved V gene, and the reason for the others is unknown. Across this sample there are a few hundred thousand clones, with 88% seen only once. The ten largest clones capture approximately 2.9% of the sample. Material for sequencing was PBMCs. Receptor source: a woman aged 18-29 years in good health and CMV-seronegative.

The V call is TRBV18, the J call TRBJ2-5; a weak D match, TRBD2 (6 bases). Germline CDR1 is KGHSH and CDR2 is LQKENI. The V end was cut by 4 bases, the J end by 4 bases, with 16 bases between. CDR3 size: 15 residues. The CDR3 nucleotides are TGTGCCAGCTCACGGGAGACTAGTATGGGAGAGACCCAGTACTTC. Translated: CASSRETSMGETQYF. The full variable domain, in which reference TRBV18 and TRBJ2-5 provide the parts outside the CDR3, is NAGVMQNPRHLVRRRGQEARLRCSPMKGHSHVYWYRQLPEEGLKFMVYLQKENIIDESGMPKERFSAEFPKEGPSILRIQQVVRGDSAAYFCASSRETSMGETQYFGPGTRLLVL.

V is TRBV28 and J is TRBJ1-5; D possibly corresponds to TRBD1 (5 bases). Germline assignment: CDR1 MDHEN and CDR2 SYDVKM. Trimming removed 4 bases from V and 9 bases from J, with 7 bases in between. CDR3 length equals 11 residues. CDR3 nucleotides: TGTGCCAGCAGTTGGGGGGGGCCCCAGCATTTT. It encodes CASSWGGPQHF.

The chain combines TRBV28 with TRBJ1-3, with 8 bases fitting TRBD1. The V and J ends lost 5 bases and 4 bases, in that order; junction bases with no gene match: 13. The CDR3 runs to 17 residues. The germline gives CDR1 MDHEN, CDR2 SYDVKM. CDR3 residues: CASSPPDRVYSGNTIYF. In DNA, the CDR3 is TGTGCCAGCAGTCCCCCGGACAGGGTATACTCGGGAAACACCATATATTTT. Combining the CDR3 with reference TRBV28 and TRBJ1-3 gives the whole variable domain DVKVTQSSRYLVKRTGEKVFLECVQDMDHENMFWYRQDPGLGLRLIYFSYDVKMKEKGDIPEGYSVSREKKERFSLILESASTNQTSMYLCASSPPDRVYSGNTIYFGEGSWLTVV.

The V gene is TRBV28, the J gene TRBJ2-7, with a weak D call TRBD2 (7 bases). The germline CDR1 and CDR2 sequences are MDHEN and SYDVKM. The CDR3 runs 15 residues. Trimming removed 10 bases from V and 0 bases from J, with 19 bases in between. CDR3 sequence reads: CAILEGGKSSYEQYF. The CDR3 DNA follows: TGTGCCATCCTGGAGGGGGGGAAGAGCTCCTACGAGCAGTACTTC.